Below, 5 T cell receptor beta chains from the same sample are listed, as sequenced in a study of PD-L1 blockade in urothelial cancer. Repertoires were generated with immunoSEQ multiplex PCR, while TCRdb's copy carries only in-frame clones and drops some. Here the sample spans about 70,000 clones, approximately 81% being singletons. This material consisted of PBMCs, taken around atezolizumab (anti-PD-L1) treatment. These receptors all stem from a man between 65 and 79 years old with urothelial cancer.

In the case of this clone: Other DNA sequences in this specimen translate into the identical CDR3. V and J are TRBV28 and TRBJ2-7, with D maybe TRBD2 (5 bases). Germline CDR1 and CDR2: MDHEN and SYDVKM. Trimming removed 6 bases at V and 3 bases at J, with 18 bases between. The length of the CDR3 is 15 residues. CDR3 coding DNA: TGTGCCAGCAGACACCGGCGGGTAGGAGGCTACGAGCAGTACTTC. Amino acid sequence: CASRHRRVGGYEQYF.

The V call is TRBV7-6, the J call TRBJ2-7, with no clear D. The CDR3 contains 15 residues. V lost 3 bases and J 0 bases, leaving 12 bases between the germline ends. Germline values: CDR1 SGHVS, CDR2 FNYEAQ. The CDR3, as DNA: TGTGCCAGCAGCTTGGCCGACTGGAGCTCCTACGAGCAGTACTTC. It codes for CASSLADWSSYEQYF.

This chain links TRBV4-2 with TRBJ2-2; 8 nucleotides line up with TRBD2. Germline V gene data show CDR1 as LGHNA and CDR2 as YNFKEQ. The CDR3 loop spans 18 amino acids. The V and J ends lost 0 bases and 0 bases, in that order; junction bases with no gene match: 6. The CDR3 loop reads CASSQEGPGLANTGELFF. The CDR3 nucleotides read TGTGCCAGCAGCCAAGAAGGGCCGGGACTAGCGAACACCGGGGAGCTGTTTTTT.

This clone has a handful of counts. The genes are TRBV7-9 and TRBJ1-1, with TRBD1 matching over 8 bases. The germline CDR1 and CDR2 sequences are SEHNR and FQNEAQ (reference sequence). V shed 5 bases, J shed 10 bases, and the junction held 3 bases outside the gene matches. This CDR3 has 11 residues. The CDR3 sequence: CASSPGQGAFF. Written as DNA, the CDR3 is TGTGCCAGCAGCCCCGGACAGGGAGCTTTCTTT.

V usage is TRBV11-2 and J usage is TRBJ2-7, with D possibly being TRBD1 (5 bases). The CDR3 has 15 amino acids. CDR1 is SGHAT, CDR2 FQNNGV, per germline. V was cut by 2 bases and J by 2 bases, with 13 bases left in between. CDR3 sequence reads: CASSLRGAAPYEQYF. The CDR3 DNA reads as TGTGCCAGCAGCTTACGTGGGGCCGCCCCCTACGAGCAGTACTTC.